This paragraph covers one TCR beta chain sequence. Its antigen remains unidentified. Using immunoSEQ multiplex PCR, the repertoire was profiled, and TCRdb retains in-frame clones only, with some absent. The table records around 1.4 million clones, approximately 98.5% of them present only once. The sample originates from a study of shared clonotypes between healthy human individuals. The germline V gene encodes CDR1 SGHVS and CDR2 FQNEAQ. V lost 1 base and J lost 2, with 6 bases in between. This CDR3 has 15 amino acids. Study-wide findings and caveats: The sharing of 5% to 6.5% of naive CD4 clonotypes was seen across a handful of donors.

The TCR sequence derives from a man aged 30 to 39 in good health. The V call is TRBV7-8, the J call TRBJ2-6; D is unclear. The sequenced sample consisted of naive CD4+ T cells sorted from blood. As to subset: CD45RA+ positively selected. The CDR3 bases are TGTGCCAGCAGCTTAGATTTAGCTGGGGCCAACGTCCTGACTTTC. Protein: CASSLDLAGANVLTF.